This entry lists 18 T cell receptor beta chains sequenced from one sample in a study of Tregs in tolerant kidney transplant recipients. Sequencing used immunoSEQ multiplex PCR; TCRdb keeps in-frame clones, though not all of them. The sample has some 52,000 clones. The sample in question was CD4+ T cells from blood, obtained before the transplant. These TCRs come from a human donor who received a combined kidney and bone marrow transplant.

As concerns this clone: The CDR3 end falls 3 residues outside the read, so it is completed with the germline J gene. The V gene is TRBV5-5, the J gene TRBJ2-1; no clear D gene. V was trimmed by 3 bases and J by 8 bases, leaving 15 bases between them. There are 14 residues in the CDR3. Germline V gene data show CDR1 as SGHKS and CDR2 as YYEKEE (reference sequence). The CDR3 reads CASSSTPQVHEQFF. Incomplete CDR3 DNA: TGTGCCAGCAGCTCAACGCCGCAGGTTCATGAG.

Comment on this clone: Coverage ceases 3 residues before the CDR3 finishes, and the germline J gene fills in the end. V and J are TRBV6-2 or TRBV6-3 and TRBJ2-7, with a possible D match to TRBD1 (6 bases). The CDR3 spans 12 residues. Germline CDR1 is MNHEY and CDR2 is SVGEGT. Trimming removed 9 bases at V and 4 bases at J, with 13 bases between. CDR3 residues: CASRGKRYEQYF. The covered CDR3 bases are TGTGCCAGTAGGGGGAAAAGGTACGAG.

Details on this clone: The read ends 3 residues early relative to the CDR3; the germline J gene fills the gap. This chain links TRBV7-6 with TRBJ2-5; D is possibly TRBD2 (6 bases). CDR3 size: 15 residues. Between the trimmed V and J ends, which lost 4 bases and 4 bases, there was a span of 16 bases. CDR1 is SGHVS, CDR2 FNYEAQ, per germline. CDR3 DNA (partial): TGTGCCAGCAGCTCCCGGGACTTCCCCTCAGAGACC. Its protein product is CASSSRDFPSET. The whole CDR3 is CASSSRDFPSETQYF.

Remarks on this clone: Coverage ceases 3 residues before the CDR3 finishes, and the germline J gene fills in the end. The rearrangement uses TRBV2 and TRBJ2-2, with 7 bases matching TRBD1. This CDR3 region has 17 residues. CDR1 is SNHLY and CDR2 is FYNNEI in the germline V gene. Trimming removed 6 bases from V and 1 base from J; junction bases left unmatched: 11. CDR3 in amino acids: CASSKIEGQKNTGELFF. CDR3 DNA (partial): TGTGCCAGCAGCAAGATCGAGGGACAGAAGAACACCGGGGAG.

Worth noting for this clone: The read gets to within 3 residues of the CDR3 end, and the germline J gene fills in the rest. V usage is TRBV19 and J usage is TRBJ2-1; D is unresolved. With 9 bases removed from V and 4 bases from J, the gap between germline ends came to 13 bases. In germline, CDR1 is LNHDA, CDR2 SQIVND (reference sequence). The CDR3 is 13 amino acids. The CDR3 here is CASTNLLYNEQFF. The sequenced CDR3 bases are TGTGCCAGCACTAATCTCCTTTACAATGAG.

Turning to this clone: The read gets to within 3 residues of the CDR3 end, and the germline J gene fills in the rest. The chain combines TRBV7-2 with TRBJ2-1, with TRBD2 matching 11 bases. The CDR3 length is 15 residues. The V segment lost 5 bases and the J segment 6 bases; nucleotides outside the gene matches: 6. Germline V gene sequence: CDR1 SGHTA, CDR2 FQGNSA. CDR3 loop: CASSLSGGALNEQFF. The sequenced CDR3 bases are TGTGCCAGCAGCCTTAGCGGGGGGGCCCTCAATGAG.

In the case of this clone: The CDR3 end falls 3 residues outside the read, so it is completed with the germline J gene. The chain is built from TRBV18 and TRBJ2-7; tentative D call: TRBD2 (6 bases). The CDR3 spans 12 residues. In germline, CDR1 is KGHSH, CDR2 LQKENI. The V end lost 3 bases, the J end lost 4 bases, and 7 bases lay between the germline ends. The sequenced CDR3 bases are TGTGCCAGCTCACCCCGGGGGTACGAG. Its translation: CASSPRGYE. Given in full, the CDR3 is CASSPRGYEQYF.

Points on this clone: The missing CDR3 end, 3 residues past where the read stops, is filled in from the germline J gene. J is TRBJ1-5 and V is TRBV10-1, with 7 bases that match TRBD1. The V segment lost 8 bases and the J segment 5 bases; nucleotides outside the gene matches: 3. This CDR3 comprises 12 residues. CDR1 WNHNN and CDR2 SYGVQD come from the germline V gene (reference sequence). CDR3 DNA (partial): TGCGCCAGCGGCACAGGGGATCAGCCC. This gives the protein CASGTGDQP. The entire CDR3 sequence reads CASGTGDQPQHF.

Note on this clone: The CDR3 end is not reached by the read, which stops 3 residues before it; the germline J gene fills it in. The chain links TRBV20-1 to TRBJ1-1; no reliable D call. V dropped 0 bases and J dropped 2 bases, with 7 bases sitting between them. From germline, CDR1 is DFQATT and CDR2 SNEGSKA (reference sequence). The CDR3 length is 13 residues. CDR3 protein: CSARETPNTEAFF. The sequenced CDR3 bases are TGCAGTGCTAGAGAAACACCAAACACTGAA.

Concerning this clone: The missing CDR3 end, 3 residues past where the read stops, is filled in from the germline J gene. The chain is built from TRBV7-2 and TRBJ2-7, with D tentatively TRBD1 (5 bases). Deletions cut 5 bases from V and 4 bases from J, with 12 bases between. This CDR3 has 13 residues. The germline V gene encodes CDR1 SGHTA and CDR2 FQGNSA. The CDR3 loop reads CASSRDRQYEQYF. The CDR3 DNA, read in part, is TGTGCCAGCAGCCGTGACAGACAATACGAG.

Points on this clone: The sequenced fragment ends 3 residues before the CDR3 boundary, so the rest is inferred from the germline J gene. The chain uses TRBV18 and TRBJ1-1; 8 bases fit TRBD1. With V trimmed by 6 bases and J by 4 bases, 4 bases remained unmatched. Germline CDR1 is KGHSH and CDR2 is LQKENI. The CDR3 loop spans 13 amino acids. Incomplete CDR3 DNA: TGTGCCAGCTCGCTGGACAGGGTCACTGAA. It specifies CASSLDRVTE. The whole CDR3 protein is CASSLDRVTEAFF.

In regard to this clone: The read terminates 3 residues ahead of where the CDR3 ends, so the germline J gene completes it. The V gene is TRBV10-3, the J gene TRBJ1-6; 8 bases are a match to TRBD1. V shed 5 bases and J 4 bases; nucleotides not matched to a gene: 1. The germline V gene has CDR1 ENHRY and CDR2 SYGVKD. This CDR3 is 14 amino acids long. This CDR3 is CAISRQGYNSPLHF. The DNA read from the CDR3 is TGTGCCATCAGTAGACAGGGGTATAATTCACCC.

A note on this clone: The CDR3 end lies 3 residues beyond the end of the read and is filled in from the germline J gene. The rearrangement links TRBV7-2 to TRBJ2-7; 9 bases agree with TRBD1. After removal of 1 base from V and 3 bases from J, the junction contained 4 bases not matched to a gene. The CDR3 runs 15 residues. CDR1 is SGHTA, CDR2 FQGNSA, per germline. CDR3 DNA (partial): TGTGCCAGCAGCTTAGGGACAGGGGCCCTCTACGAG. It yields the protein CASSLGTGALYE. The whole CDR3 protein is CASSLGTGALYEQYF.

With respect to this clone: The DNA ends 3 residues before the CDR3 does, and the rest of the CDR3 is filled in from the germline J gene. V is TRBV2 and J is TRBJ1-1; no firm D call. Germline V gene lookup returns CDR1 SNHLY and CDR2 FYNNEI. The germline V and J ends were trimmed by 6 bases and 1 base, with 15 bases remaining between them. The CDR3 consists of 15 residues. The CDR3 DNA, read in part, is TGTGCCAGCAGGACGGCGGGTTGGGGGAACACTGAA. Translated: CASRTAGWGNTE. In full, the CDR3 is CASRTAGWGNTEAFF.

CDR3 bases read: TGTGCCAGCAGTGAAGTAGCAGGGGGCAATCAGCCC. It encodes CASSEVAGGNQP. The whole CDR3 is CASSEVAGGNQPQHF. The gene calls are TRBV6-1 and TRBJ1-5; TRBD1 is a possible D gene (6 bases). The CDR3 end is not reached by the read, which stops 3 residues before it; the germline J gene fills it in. The V gene's germline CDR1 is MNHNS and CDR2 SASEGT. Trimming removed 1 base at V and 2 bases at J, with 9 bases between. The CDR3 has 15 residues.

As for this clone: Coverage ceases 3 residues before the CDR3 finishes, and the germline J gene fills in the end. The rearrangement links TRBV5-1 to TRBJ1-2, with no clear D. The CDR3 loop spans 14 amino acids. V was cut by 1 base and J by 1 base, with 8 bases left in between. CDR1 is SGHRS, CDR2 YFSETQ, per germline. The sequenced CDR3 bases are TGCGCCAGCAGCTTGTCACAGCTTAACTATGGC. Amino acids: CASSLSQLNYG. The CDR3 in full is CASSLSQLNYGYTF. Full variable domain (remainder filled in from reference TRBV5-1 and TRBJ1-2): KAGVTQTPRYLIKTRGQQVTLSCSPISGHRSVSWYQQTPGQGLQFLFEYFSETQRNKGNFPGRFSGRQFSNSRSEMNVSTLELGDSALYLCASSLSQLNYGYTFGSGTRLTVV.

As for this clone: The CDR3 end lies 3 residues beyond the end of the read and is filled in from the germline J gene. V gene TRBV19 combines with J gene TRBJ2-7; possible D gene TRBD1, 7 bases. Germline loops: CDR1 LNHDA, CDR2 SQIVND (reference sequence). The CDR3 spans 16 residues. Trimming cost V 5 bases and J 2 bases, with 19 bases left between them. The part of the CDR3 DNA that was read is TGTGCCAGTAGTTTAACCGGATCAGGGGGGACCTACGAG. Translating it yields CASSLTGSGGTYE. The CDR3 as a whole reads CASSLTGSGGTYEQYF.

To note about this clone: The read terminates 3 residues ahead of where the CDR3 ends, so the germline J gene completes it. V usage is TRBV7-2 and J usage is TRBJ2-7; D is perhaps TRBD2 (5 bases). Germline V gene data show CDR1 as SGHTA and CDR2 as FQGNSA. The CDR3 has 15 residues. Deletions cut 5 bases from V and 3 bases from J, with 17 bases between. The CDR3 loop reads CASSPPGGGYYEQYF. The sequenced part of the CDR3 DNA is TGTGCCAGCAGCCCGCCCGGAGGCGGGTACTACGAG.